These 4 T cell receptor beta chains were sequenced from one sample in a study of shared clonotypes between healthy human individuals. This table comes from immunoSEQ multiplex PCR, and its TCRdb copy is limited to in-frame clones, with some not included. The repertoire holds fewer than 2.5 million clones, approximately 93% seen once, with roughly 0.36% in the top ten. The sequencing sample was made of naive CD4+ T cells from PBMCs. This sample's subset: CD45RA+ positively selected. The source of these receptors is a man between 18 and 35 years old in good health. Some clones in this sample may be carry-over from other donors' samples.

This CDR3 reads CASSRRPSSYEQYF. Written as DNA, the CDR3 is TGTGCCAGCAGTCGGAGGCCCAGCTCCTACGAGCAGTACTTC. The rearrangement uses TRBV9 and TRBJ2-7, with D perhaps TRBD2 (5 bases). Looked up from germline, CDR1 is SGDLS and CDR2 is YYNGEE. CDR3 length: 14 residues. Trimming stripped 5 bases from V and 0 bases from J, with 12 bases between.

The DNA of the CDR3 is TGTGCCACCACTAGACAGGGCCGAGATACGCAGTATTTT. It codes for CATTRQGRDTQYF. The V and J genes are TRBV6-1 and TRBJ2-3; 7 bases line up with TRBD1. V lost 10 bases and J lost 5; bases outside the gene matches: 9. The CDR3 has 13 residues. Germline lookup yields CDR1 MNHNS and CDR2 SASEGT.

The CDR3 DNA is TGCGCCAGCGACGAGGGGCCGAACACCGGGGAGCTGTTTTTT. This encodes CASDEGPNTGELFF. The J gene is TRBJ2-2, the V gene TRBV5-1; D possibly uses TRBD1 or TRBD2 (5 bases each). V was clipped by 7 bases and J by 0 bases, with 10 bases between them. The germline V gene encodes CDR1 SGHRS and CDR2 YFSETQ. This CDR3 is built from 14 residues.

The chain has TRBV2 and TRBJ2-7, with unresolved D. This CDR3 comprises 11 residues. The V end was cut by 5 bases, the J end by 3 bases, with 5 bases between. From germline, CDR1 is SNHLY and CDR2 FYNNEI. The CDR3 DNA sequence: TGTGCCAGCAGTAACAACTACGAGCAGTACTTC. This translates into CASSNNYEQYF.